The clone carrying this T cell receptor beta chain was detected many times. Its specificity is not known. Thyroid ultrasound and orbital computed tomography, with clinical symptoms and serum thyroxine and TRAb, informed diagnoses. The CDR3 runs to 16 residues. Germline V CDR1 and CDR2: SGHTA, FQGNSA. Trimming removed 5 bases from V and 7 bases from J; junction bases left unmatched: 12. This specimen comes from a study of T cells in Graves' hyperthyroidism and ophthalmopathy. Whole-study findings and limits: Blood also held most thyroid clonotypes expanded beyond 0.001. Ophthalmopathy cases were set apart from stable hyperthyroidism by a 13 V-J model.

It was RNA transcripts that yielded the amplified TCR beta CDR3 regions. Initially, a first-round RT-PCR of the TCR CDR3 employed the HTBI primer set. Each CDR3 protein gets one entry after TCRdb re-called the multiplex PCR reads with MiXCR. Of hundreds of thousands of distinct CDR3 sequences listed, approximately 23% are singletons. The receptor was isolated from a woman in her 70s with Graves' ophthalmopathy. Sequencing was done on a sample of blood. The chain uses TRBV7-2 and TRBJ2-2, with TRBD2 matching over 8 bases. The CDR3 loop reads CASSTVGPGGVGELFF. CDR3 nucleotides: TGTGCCAGCAGCACAGTGGGGCCGGGAGGGGTCGGGGAGCTGTTTTTT.